This T cell receptor beta chain was found in a study of blood T cell repertoires in COVID-19. Whole-study context: The samples span acute and convalescent COVID-19 from the United States, Italy and Spain. T cells, B-cell-depleted T cells, or PBMCs provided the cDNA or gDNA that served as material.

Per the original data handling: Estimation of nucleated cell counts relied on the amplification of reference gene primers. TCRdb's copy holds only in-frame clones and misses some; the assay was immunoSEQ multiplex PCR. The V and J calls and clone size come from that table; D and trimming were worked out from the DNA. The sample has around 19,000 clones, about nine tenths seen once. Looked up from germline, CDR1 is SGHVS and CDR2 is FNYEAQ. V lost 5 bases and J lost 4; bases outside the gene matches: 20. The CDR3 is made up of 19 amino acids. The J gene is TRBJ1-3, the V gene TRBV7-6; 7 bases match TRBD1. Sequencing was carried out using peripheral blood. This receptor was taken from a man between 65 and 85 years old with active COVID-19. The DNA for the CDR3 is TGTGCCAGCAGCCTTGAGGGGGCACAAGGGTGGAGGGGAGGAAACACCATATATTTT. Translation: CASSLEGAQGWRGGNTIYF.